Sequencing of this T cell receptor (beta chain) was carried out in a study of T cell responses to AZD1222 COVID-19 vaccine. The CDR3 has 11 amino acids. Trimming left V 3 bases short and J 3 bases short, with 2 bases between. Germline V gene lookup returns CDR1 LGHNT and CDR2 FRNRAP. Broader study findings: It should be noted that donors were predominantly white British and more often female, and clonal diversity was possibly underestimated. Seropositive AZD1222 recipients at baseline numbered only five to seven. Spike-specific TCR breadth and depth grew following two AZD1222 doses.

As regards this clone: Its antigen is currently unknown.

Clones were sequenced by immunoSEQ multiplex PCR, and TCRdb holds only the in-frame ones, with some missing. The sample comprises more than 110,000 clones, around nine tenths of which are singletons, and roughly 3.2% rests with the top ten. The source is an adult in good health. This chain connects TRBV12-5 to TRBJ1-1; unclear D gene. Source: peripheral blood, taken on day 0 of AZD1222 vaccination. CDR3 sequence: CASGFDTEAFF. CDR3 DNA sequence: TGTGCTAGTGGTTTCGACACTGAAGCTTTCTTT.